This entry describes one T cell receptor beta chain. This sample is drawn from a study of T cells expressing NK-cell markers. Study-wide context: CD3+CD56+NKG2C+, CD3+CD56+NKG2C- and CD3+CD56-NKG2C+ T cells, once sorted, supplied the TCR beta repertoires.

With the 5' RACE reads reprocessed, TCRdb shows one record per CDR3 protein and no DNA. This sample contains 350,000 to 450,000 distinct CDR3 sequences. CDR1 and CDR2 from the germline V gene are MNHEY and SVGAGI. The CDR3 has 16 amino acids. Sequenced sample: blood T cells: a sorted CD56 or NKG2C T cell subset, CD4+ or CD8+ T cells, or bulk PBMC T cells (not recorded which). J is TRBJ1-1 and V is TRBV6-5; TCRdb reports TRBD1, a call that lacks DNA to check it against. The sequence was obtained from a man aged 18-70 years in good health. The CDR3 here is CASSYYRRSRNTEAFF.